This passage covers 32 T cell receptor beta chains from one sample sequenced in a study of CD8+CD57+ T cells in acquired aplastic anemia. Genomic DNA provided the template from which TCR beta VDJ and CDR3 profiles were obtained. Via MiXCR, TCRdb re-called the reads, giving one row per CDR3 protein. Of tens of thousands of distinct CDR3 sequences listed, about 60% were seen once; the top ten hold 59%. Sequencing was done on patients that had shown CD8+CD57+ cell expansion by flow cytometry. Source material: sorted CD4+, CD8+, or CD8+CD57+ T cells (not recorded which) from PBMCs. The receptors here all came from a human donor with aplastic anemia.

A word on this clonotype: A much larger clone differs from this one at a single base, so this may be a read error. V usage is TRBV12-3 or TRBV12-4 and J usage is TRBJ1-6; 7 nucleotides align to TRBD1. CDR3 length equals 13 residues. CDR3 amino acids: CASTQRGHSPPHF. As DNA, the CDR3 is TGTGCCAGCACCCAGAGGGGGCATTCACCCCCCCACTTT.

The CDR3 loop is CASSTQTGQETQYF. The CDR3 nucleotides read TGTGCCAGCAGCACCCAGACAGGCCAAGAGACCCAGTACTTC. This rearrangement joins TRBV9 to TRBJ2-5; D might be TRBD1 (6 bases). The CDR3 runs 14 residues. V was trimmed by 4 bases and J by 1 base, leaving 11 bases between them. In germline, CDR1 is SGDLS, CDR2 YYNGEE.

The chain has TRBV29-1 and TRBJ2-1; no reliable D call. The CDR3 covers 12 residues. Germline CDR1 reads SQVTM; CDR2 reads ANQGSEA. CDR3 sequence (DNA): TGCAGGCTAGGGTACCCCATAAGTGAGCAGTTCTTC. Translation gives CRLGYPISEQFF.

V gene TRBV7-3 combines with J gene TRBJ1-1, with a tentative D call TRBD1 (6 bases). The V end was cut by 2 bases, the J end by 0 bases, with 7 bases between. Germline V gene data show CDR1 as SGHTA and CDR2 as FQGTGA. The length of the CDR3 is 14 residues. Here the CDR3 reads CASSLGGLNTEAFF. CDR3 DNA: TGTGCCAGCAGCTTAGGGGGCCTGAACACTGAAGCTTTCTTT.

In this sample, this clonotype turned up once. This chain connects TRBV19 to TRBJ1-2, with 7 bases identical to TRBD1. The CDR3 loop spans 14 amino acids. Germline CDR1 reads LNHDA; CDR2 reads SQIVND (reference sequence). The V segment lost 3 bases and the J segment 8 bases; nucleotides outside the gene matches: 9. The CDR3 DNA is TGTGCCAGTAGTATCGAACAGGGGAGGTGGGGCTACACCTTC. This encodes CASSIEQGRWGYTF.

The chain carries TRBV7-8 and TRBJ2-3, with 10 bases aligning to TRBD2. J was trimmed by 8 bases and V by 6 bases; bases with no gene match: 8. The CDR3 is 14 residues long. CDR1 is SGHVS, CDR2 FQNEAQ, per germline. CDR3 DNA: TGTGCCAGCAGTGAAGCGGGGGGGCTTGGTACGCAGTATTTT. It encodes CASSEAGGLGTQYF.

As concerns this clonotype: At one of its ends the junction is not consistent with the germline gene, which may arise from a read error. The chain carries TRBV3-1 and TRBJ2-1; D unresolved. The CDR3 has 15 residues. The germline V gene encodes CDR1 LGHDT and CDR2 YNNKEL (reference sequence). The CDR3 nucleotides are TGTGCCAGCAGCCAAGTTCCAGGCCCCTACAATAAGCAGTTCTTC. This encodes CASSQVPGPYNKQFF.

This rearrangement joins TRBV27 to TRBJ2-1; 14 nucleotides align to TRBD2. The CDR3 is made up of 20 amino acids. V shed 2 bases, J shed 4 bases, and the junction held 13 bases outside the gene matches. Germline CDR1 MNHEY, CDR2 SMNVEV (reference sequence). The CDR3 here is CASSLRLAGGPTFPYNEQFF. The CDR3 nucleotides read TGTGCCAGCAGTTTACGACTAGCGGGGGGGCCGACTTTCCCTTACAATGAGCAGTTCTTC.

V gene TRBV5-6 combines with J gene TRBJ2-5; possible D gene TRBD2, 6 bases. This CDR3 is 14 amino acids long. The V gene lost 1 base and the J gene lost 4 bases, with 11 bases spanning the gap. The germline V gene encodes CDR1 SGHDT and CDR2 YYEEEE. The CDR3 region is CASSLPGVRETQYF. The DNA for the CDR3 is TGTGCCAGCAGCTTGCCGGGGGTCCGAGAGACCCAGTACTTC.

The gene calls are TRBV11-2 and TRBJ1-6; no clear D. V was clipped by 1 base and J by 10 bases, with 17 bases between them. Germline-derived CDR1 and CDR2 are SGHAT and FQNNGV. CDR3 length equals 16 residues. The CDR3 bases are TGTGCCAGCAGCTTAGGAGCTGGGCCGCGGGGATCACCCCTCCACTTT. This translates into CASSLGAGPRGSPLHF. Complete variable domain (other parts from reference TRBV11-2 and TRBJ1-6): EAGVAQSPRYKIIEKRQSVAFWCNPISGHATLYWYQQILGQGPKLLIQFQNNGVVDDSQLPKDRFSAERLKGVDSTLKIQPAKLEDSAVYLCASSLGAGPRGSPLHFGNGTRLTVT.

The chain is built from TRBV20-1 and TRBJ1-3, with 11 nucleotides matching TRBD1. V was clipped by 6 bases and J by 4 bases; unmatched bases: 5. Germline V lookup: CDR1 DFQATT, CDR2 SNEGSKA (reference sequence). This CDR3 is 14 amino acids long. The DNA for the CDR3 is TGCAGTGCAAGGACAGGGGGCTTCGGAAACACCATATATTTT. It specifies CSARTGGFGNTIYF.

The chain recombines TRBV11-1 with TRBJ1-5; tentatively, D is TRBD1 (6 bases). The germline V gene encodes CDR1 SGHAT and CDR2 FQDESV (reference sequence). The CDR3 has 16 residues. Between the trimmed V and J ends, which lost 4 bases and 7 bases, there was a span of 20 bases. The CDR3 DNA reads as TGTGCCAGCAGCTCGAGTAGTGACAGGCACGAACAGCCCCAGCATTTT. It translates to CASSSSSDRHEQPQHF.

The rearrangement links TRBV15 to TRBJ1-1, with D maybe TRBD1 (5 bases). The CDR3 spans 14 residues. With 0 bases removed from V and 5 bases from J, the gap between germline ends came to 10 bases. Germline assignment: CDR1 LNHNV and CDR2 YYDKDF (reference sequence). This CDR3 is CATSREGRGTEAFF. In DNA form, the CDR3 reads TGTGCCACCAGCAGAGAGGGGCGAGGGACTGAAGCTTTCTTT.

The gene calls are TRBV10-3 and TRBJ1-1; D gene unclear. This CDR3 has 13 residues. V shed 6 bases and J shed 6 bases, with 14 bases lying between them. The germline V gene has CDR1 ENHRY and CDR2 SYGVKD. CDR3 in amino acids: CAIRDASRPEAFF. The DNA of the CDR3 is TGTGCCATCAGGGACGCCTCACGTCCTGAAGCTTTCTTT.

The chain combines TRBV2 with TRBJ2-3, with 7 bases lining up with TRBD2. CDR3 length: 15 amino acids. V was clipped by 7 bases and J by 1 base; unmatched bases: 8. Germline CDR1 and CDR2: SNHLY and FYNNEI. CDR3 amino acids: CASIGLADGTDTQYF. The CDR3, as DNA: TGTGCCAGCATTGGCCTAGCGGACGGCACAGATACGCAGTATTTT.

The CDR3: CSVGTGENSNQPQHF. The CDR3 DNA is TGCAGCGTTGGGACAGGGGAGAATAGCAATCAGCCCCAGCATTTT. The chain combines TRBV29-1 with TRBJ1-5, with 9 bases matching TRBD1. J was trimmed by 0 bases and V by 4 bases; bases with no gene match: 4. This CDR3 comprises 15 residues. The germline V gene encodes CDR1 SQVTM and CDR2 ANQGSEA.

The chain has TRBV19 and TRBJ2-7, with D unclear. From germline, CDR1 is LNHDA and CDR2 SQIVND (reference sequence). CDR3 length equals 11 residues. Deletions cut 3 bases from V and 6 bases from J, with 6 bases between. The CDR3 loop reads CASSIGSEQYF. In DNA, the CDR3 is TGTGCCAGTAGTATCGGCAGCGAGCAGTACTTC.

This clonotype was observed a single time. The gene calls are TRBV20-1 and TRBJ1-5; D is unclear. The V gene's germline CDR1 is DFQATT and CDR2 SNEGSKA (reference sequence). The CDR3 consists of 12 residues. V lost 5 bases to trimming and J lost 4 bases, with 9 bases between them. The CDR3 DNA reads TGCAGTGCTGTCAAGGGAAATCAGCCCCAGCATTTT. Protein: CSAVKGNQPQHF.

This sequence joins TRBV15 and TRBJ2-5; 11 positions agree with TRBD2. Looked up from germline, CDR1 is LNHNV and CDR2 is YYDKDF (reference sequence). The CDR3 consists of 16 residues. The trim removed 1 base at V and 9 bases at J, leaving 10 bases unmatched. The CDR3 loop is CATSRATSGTGGAQYF. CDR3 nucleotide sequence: TGTGCCACCAGCAGAGCGACTAGCGGGACGGGAGGGGCCCAGTACTTC.

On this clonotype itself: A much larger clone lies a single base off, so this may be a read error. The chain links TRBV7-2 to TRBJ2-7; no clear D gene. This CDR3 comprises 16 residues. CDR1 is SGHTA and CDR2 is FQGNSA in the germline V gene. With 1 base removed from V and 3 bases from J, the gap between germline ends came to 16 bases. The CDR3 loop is CASSLGPKSNYYEQYF. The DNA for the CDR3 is TGTGCCAGCAGCTTAGGGCCGAAAAGTAACTACTACGAGCAGTACTTC.

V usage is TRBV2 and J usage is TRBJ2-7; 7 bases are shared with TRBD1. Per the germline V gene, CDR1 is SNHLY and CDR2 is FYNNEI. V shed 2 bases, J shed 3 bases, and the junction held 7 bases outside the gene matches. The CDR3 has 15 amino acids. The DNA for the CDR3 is TGTGCCAGCAGTGAAAATCCAGGGGGATACTACGAGCAGTACTTC. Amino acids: CASSENPGGYYEQYF.

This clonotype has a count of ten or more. CDR3 residues: CSAPLGTFQQYF. Written as DNA, the CDR3 is TGCAGTGCTCCCCTGGGGACATTCCAGCAGTACTTC. This chain links TRBV20-1 with TRBJ2-7; D possibly corresponds to TRBD1 (6 bases). The CDR3 is made up of 12 amino acids. V lost 5 bases and J lost 8, with 16 bases in between. Looked up from germline, CDR1 is DFQATT and CDR2 is SNEGSKA (reference sequence).

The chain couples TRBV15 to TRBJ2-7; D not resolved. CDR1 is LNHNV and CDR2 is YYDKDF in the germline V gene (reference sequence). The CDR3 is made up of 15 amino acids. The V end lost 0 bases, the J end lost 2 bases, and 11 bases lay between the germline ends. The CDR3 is CATSREETPTYEQYF. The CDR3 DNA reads TGTGCCACCAGCAGAGAGGAGACGCCTACCTACGAGCAGTACTTC.

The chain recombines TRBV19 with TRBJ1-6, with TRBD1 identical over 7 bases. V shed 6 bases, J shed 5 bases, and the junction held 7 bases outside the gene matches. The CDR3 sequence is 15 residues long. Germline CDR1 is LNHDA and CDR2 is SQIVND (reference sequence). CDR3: CASSLRDSDNSPLHF. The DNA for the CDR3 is TGTGCCAGTAGCCTCCGGGACAGCGATAATTCACCCCTCCACTTT.

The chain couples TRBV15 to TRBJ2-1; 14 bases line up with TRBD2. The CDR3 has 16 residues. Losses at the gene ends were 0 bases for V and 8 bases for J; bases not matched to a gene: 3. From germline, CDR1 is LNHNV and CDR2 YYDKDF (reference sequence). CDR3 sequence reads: CATSREGLAGEYEQFF. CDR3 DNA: TGTGCCACCAGCAGAGAGGGACTAGCGGGGGAATATGAGCAGTTCTTC.

CDR3: CASSTGAKNIQYF. CDR3 DNA: TGCGCCAGCAGTACAGGGGCCAAAAACATTCAGTACTTC. The chain carries TRBV10-1 and TRBJ2-4; possible D gene TRBD1, 6 bases. This CDR3 region has 13 residues. Germline-derived CDR1 and CDR2 are WNHNN and SYGVQD (reference sequence). The germline V and J ends were trimmed by 5 bases and 1 base, with 6 bases remaining between them.

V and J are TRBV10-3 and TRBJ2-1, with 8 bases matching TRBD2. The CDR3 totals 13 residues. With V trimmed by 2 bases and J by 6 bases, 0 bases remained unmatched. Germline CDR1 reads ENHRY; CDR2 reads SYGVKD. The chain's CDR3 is CAISEGTSNEQFF. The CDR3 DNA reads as TGTGCCATCAGTGAGGGGACTAGCAATGAGCAGTTCTTC.

CDR3 coding DNA: TGTGCCAGTAGCACCGGGGCCAAAGATACGCAGTATTTT. This translates into CASSTGAKDTQYF. This chain connects TRBV19 to TRBJ2-3; tentatively, D is TRBD1 or TRBD2 (5 bases each). Between the trimmed V and J ends, which lost 6 bases and 5 bases, there was a span of 12 bases. Germline V gene sequence: CDR1 LNHDA, CDR2 SQIVND (reference sequence). This CDR3 comprises 13 residues.

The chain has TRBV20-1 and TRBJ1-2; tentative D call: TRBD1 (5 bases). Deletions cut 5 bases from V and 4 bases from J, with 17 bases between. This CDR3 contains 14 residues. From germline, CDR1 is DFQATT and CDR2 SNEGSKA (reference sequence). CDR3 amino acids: CSAGGSYVGYGYTF. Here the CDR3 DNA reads TGCAGTGCTGGGGGGTCTTACGTCGGCTATGGCTACACCTTC.

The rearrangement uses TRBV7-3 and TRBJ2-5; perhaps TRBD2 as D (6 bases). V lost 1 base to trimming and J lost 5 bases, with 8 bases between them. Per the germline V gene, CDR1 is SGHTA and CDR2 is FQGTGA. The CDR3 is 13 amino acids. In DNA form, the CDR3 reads TGTGCCAGCAGCTTAAGTGGGGGGGAGACCCAGTACTTC. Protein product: CASSLSGGETQYF.

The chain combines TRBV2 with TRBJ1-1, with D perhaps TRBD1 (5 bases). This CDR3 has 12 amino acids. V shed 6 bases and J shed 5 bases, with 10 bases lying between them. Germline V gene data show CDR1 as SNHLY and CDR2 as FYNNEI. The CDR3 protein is CASRAGGTEAFF. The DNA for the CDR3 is TGTGCCAGCAGGGCGGGGGGGACTGAAGCTTTCTTT.

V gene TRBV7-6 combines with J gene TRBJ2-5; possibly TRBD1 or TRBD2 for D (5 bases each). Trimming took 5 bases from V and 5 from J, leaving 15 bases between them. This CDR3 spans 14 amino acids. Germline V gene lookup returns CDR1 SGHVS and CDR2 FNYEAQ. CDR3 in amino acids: CASSPLTGHETQYF. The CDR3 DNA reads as TGTGCCAGCAGCCCGCTCACGGGGCACGAGACCCAGTACTTC.